The clone carrying this TCR beta chain was seen a few times. This table comes from immunoSEQ multiplex PCR, and its TCRdb copy is limited to in-frame clones, with some not included. Here the sample spans 3,500 to 4,500 clones, around 80% being singletons. The source of the sample is a study of tumour-infiltrating T cells in Burkitt lymphoma. Study overall: Survival, overall and progression-free, tracked with productive clonality.

J lost 0 bases, V lost 6 bases, and 5 bases had no gene match. Germline V gene data show CDR1 as MNHNY and CDR2 as SVGAGI (reference sequence). The CDR3 is 15 residues long. The sequenced sample was tumor tissue. The chain employs TRBV6-6 and TRBJ2-7; 10 bases line up with TRBD2. The source is a human donor with diffuse large B-cell lymphoma. Some clones in this sample may be carry-over from other donors' samples. CDR3 sequence: CASRGSGGSSYEQYF. The CDR3 region has the DNA TGTGCCAGCAGAGGTAGCGGGGGGAGCTCCTACGAGCAGTACTTC.